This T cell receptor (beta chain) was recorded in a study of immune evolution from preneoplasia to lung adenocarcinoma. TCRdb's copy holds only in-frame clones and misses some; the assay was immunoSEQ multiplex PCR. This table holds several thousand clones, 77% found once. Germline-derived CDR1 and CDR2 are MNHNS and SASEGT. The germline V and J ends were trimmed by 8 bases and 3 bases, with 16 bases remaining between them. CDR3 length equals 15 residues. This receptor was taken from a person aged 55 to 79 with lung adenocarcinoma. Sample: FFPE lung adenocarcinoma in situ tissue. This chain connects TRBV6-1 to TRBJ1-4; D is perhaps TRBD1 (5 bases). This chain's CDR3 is CASSNEGIANEKLFF. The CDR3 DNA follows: TGTGCCAGCTCCAATGAGGGGATCGCTAATGAAAAACTGTTTTTT.